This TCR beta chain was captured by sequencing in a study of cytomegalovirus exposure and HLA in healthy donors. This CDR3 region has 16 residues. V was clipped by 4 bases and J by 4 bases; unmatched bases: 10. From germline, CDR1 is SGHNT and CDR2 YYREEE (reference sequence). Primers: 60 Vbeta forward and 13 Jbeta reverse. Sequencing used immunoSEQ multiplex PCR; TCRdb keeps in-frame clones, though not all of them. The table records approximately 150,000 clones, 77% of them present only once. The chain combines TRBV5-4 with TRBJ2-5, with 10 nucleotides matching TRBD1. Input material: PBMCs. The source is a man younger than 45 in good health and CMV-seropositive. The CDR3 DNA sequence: TGTGCCAGCAGCCCAGGACAGGGGGTGTCTCTAGAGACCCAGTACTTC. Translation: CASSPGQGVSLETQYF.